These T cell receptor beta chains were read from a single sample in a study of sequential checkpoint blockade in melanoma. Clones were sequenced by immunoSEQ multiplex PCR, and TCRdb holds only the in-frame ones, with some missing. The profile shows approximately 20,000 clones, roughly 73% of them singletons. The sequences come from CD8+ T cells sorted from blood (inferred from file names), collected from a patient given nivolumab and ipilimumab in sequence. The source is a human donor with melanoma. CDR3s include the opening cysteine and the closing phenylalanine or tryptophan. Each record gives: clone size, D gene, V gene, J gene, CDR3 DNA, CDR3 protein. D genes are given only for firm matches. Size is stated for part of the rows, as once, few or many counts, or as a class when the clone is expanded.

few,TRBD2,TRBV7-6,TRBJ2-7,TGTGCCAGCAGCTTAGCCTCGGGACTAGCGGGGGGCTCCTACGAGCAGTACTTC,CASSLASGLAGGSYEQYF
.,.,TRBV9,TRBJ2-2,TGTGCCAGCAGCGTAGCTGAGACTATCTTCGCGAACACCGGGGAGCTGTTTTTT,CASSVAETIFANTGELFF
once,.,TRBV28,TRBJ1-2,TGTGCCAGCAGTTTACCGGGGTACTATGGCTACACCTTC,CASSLPGYYGYTF
once,.,TRBV6-5,TRBJ1-2,TGTGCCAGCAGGGACGTACGGGGTAGAAGCTACACCTTC,CASRDVRGRSYTF
once,.,TRBV7-6,TRBJ2-1,TGTGCCAGCAGCTTAGAGTATTGGACAACAACATACAATGAGCAGTTCTTC,CASSLEYWTTTYNEQFF
.,TRBD2,TRBV6-5,TRBJ2-1,TGTGCCAGCAGCGTGGGACTAGGGCTATTGGGTGAGCAGTTCTTC,CASSVGLGLLGEQFF
.,.,TRBV7-7,TRBJ2-7,TGTGCTAGCAGCCCGGGACACGGTTCCTACGAGCAGTACTTC,CASSPGHGSYEQYF
once,.,TRBV5-1,TRBJ2-7,TGCGCCAGCAGCCTGGTGCAGGGTTTTTACGAGCAGTACTTC,CASSLVQGFYEQYF
.,TRBD2,TRBV28,TRBJ2-7,TGTGCCAGCAGTTGGGGACTAGCGGACTACGAGCAGTACTTC,CASSWGLADYEQYF
.,.,TRBV18,TRBJ2-2,TGTGCCAGCTCACCACCAAGGGGAAGTGGGTCCGGGGAGCTGTTTTTT,CASSPPRGSGSGELFF
.,TRBD1,TRBV4-1,TRBJ1-2,TGCGCCAGCAGCCCACTGACAGGGGGCGGCTATGGCTACACCTTC,CASSPLTGGGYGYTF
few,.,TRBV4-3,TRBJ2-1,TGCGCCAGCAGCCGAGAGACCCAGGGAGAGCAGTTCTTC,CASSRETQGEQFF
few,.,TRBV19,TRBJ1-5,TGTGCCAGTAATTGGGTCGGGCAGCCCCAGCATTTT,CASNWVGQPQHF
.,TRBD1,TRBV4-1,TRBJ1-5,TGCGCCAGCAGCCATGGGGGATGGGACAGCTTGGGTGGGCCCCAGCATTTT,CASSHGGWDSLGGPQHF
.,TRBD1,TRBV7-7,TRBJ2-7,TGTGCTAGCAGCTTAGAGACGGGGACAGGGATCCACGAGCAGTACTTC,CASSLETGTGIHEQYF
.,.,TRBV13,TRBJ1-1,TGTGCCAGCAGCTTATGGCTCGACCGGAAGCGGACTGAAGCTTTCTTT,CASSLWLDRKRTEAFF
.,TRBD1,TRBV4-2,TRBJ2-1,TGTGCCAGCAGCCCTGGGACAGGCCGTTCCTACAATGAGCAGTTCTTC,CASSPGTGRSYNEQFF